Below, 12 T cell receptor beta chains from the same sample are listed, as sequenced in a study of OX40 agonist ivuxolimab in advanced cancers. Sequenced by immunoSEQ multiplex PCR; TCRdb stores in-frame clones only, minus some. The data show tens of thousands of clones, approximately 80% seen once. The starting material was CD4+ or CD8+ T cells sorted from blood, obtained in a trial of the OX40 agonist ivuxolimab. Receptors were obtained from an adult with an advanced solid tumor such as melanoma, head and neck, liver or kidney cancer.

The gene calls are TRBV5-3 and TRBJ2-3; 7 bases agree with TRBD2. TRBV5-3 is known as an ORF, though its function is uncertain. There are 16 residues in the CDR3. The V and J ends lost 0 bases and 3 bases, in that order; junction bases with no gene match: 7. The CDR3 loop is CARSLGRGDVTDTQYF. The DNA of the CDR3 is TGTGCCAGAAGCTTGGGACGGGGGGATGTGACAGATACGCAGTATTTT.

CDR3: CASSLVLGGARLETQYF. The CDR3 nucleotides are TGTGCCAGCAGCTTAGTTTTGGGTGGGGCGCGATTGGAGACCCAGTACTTC. The chain employs TRBV7-2 and TRBJ2-5; the D gene is possibly TRBD1 (5 bases). The CDR3 covers 17 residues. CDR1 SGHTA and CDR2 FQGNSA come from the germline V gene. The V gene lost 1 base and the J gene lost 5 bases, with 20 bases spanning the gap. Based on the CDR3 plus reference TRBV7-2 and TRBJ2-5, the full variable domain is GAGVSQSPSNKVTEKGKDVELRCDPISGHTALYWYRQSLGQGLEFLIYFQGNSAPDKSGLPSDRFSAERTGGSVSTLTIQRTQQEDSAVYLCASSLVLGGARLETQYFGPGTRLLVL.

Points on this clone: A read error may account for a junction end that differs from germline. V usage is TRBV6-1 and J usage is TRBJ2-7, with 10 bases identical to TRBD1. The CDR3 is 15 amino acids. Germline V gene data show CDR1 as MNHNS and CDR2 as SASEGT. The CDR3 reads CASREAGTGVYEQYF. CDR3 nucleotide sequence: TGTGCCAGCAGGGAAGCCGGGACAGGGGTTTACGAGCAGTACTTC.

The chain links TRBV5-4 to TRBJ2-5; the match to TRBD1 covers 10 bases. The end of the DNA is better explained by TRBJ2-7, so the J call may be wrong. This CDR3 is 13 amino acids long. CDR1 is SGHNT, CDR2 YYREEE, per germline (reference sequence). CDR3 region: CAWTGTGVYEQYF. The CDR3 coding sequence is TGTGCCTGGACCGGGACAGGGGTTTACGAGCAGTACTTC.

The chain links TRBV6-1 to TRBJ2-5, with TRBD2 as a possible D gene (6 bases). V lost 4 bases, J lost 5 bases, and 11 bases lay in between. Germline V gene lookup returns CDR1 MNHNS and CDR2 SASEGT. This CDR3 contains 13 residues. The CDR3 spells CASSGGVTETQYF. In nucleotides, the CDR3 is TGTGCCAGCAGTGGGGGGGTGACCGAGACCCAGTACTTC.

The chain employs TRBV6-5 and TRBJ2-2; no clear D. CDR1 and CDR2 (germline): MNHEY, SVGAGI. Trimming pared 7 bases from V and 2 bases from J, leaving 8 bases between. There are 13 residues in the CDR3. Here the CDR3 DNA reads TGTGCCAGCAAGTGGGAAAACACCGGGGAGCTGTTTTTT. Translating it yields CASKWENTGELFF.

The genes are TRBV10-2 and TRBJ2-5, with D perhaps TRBD2 (6 bases). The ends were cut back, 4 bases at V and 5 bases at J, with 14 bases in the middle. Germline CDR1 WSHSY, CDR2 SAAADI. The CDR3 is 14 residues long. The DNA of the CDR3 is TGCGCCAGCAGTGTTCCGGGGGTTTCGGAGACCCAGTACTTC. This sequence encodes CASSVPGVSETQYF.

The CDR3 sequence: CASGVSGANVLTF. The DNA for the CDR3 is TGTGCCAGCGGGGTTTCTGGGGCCAACGTCCTGACTTTC. V gene TRBV7-9 combines with J gene TRBJ2-6; D not resolved. Germline V gives CDR1 SEHNR, CDR2 FQNEAQ (reference sequence). CDR3 length equals 13 residues. With 8 bases removed from V and 1 base from J, the gap between germline ends came to 6 bases.

The rearrangement links TRBV29-1 to TRBJ1-5; 7 positions match TRBD1. The junction had 2 bases not matched to a gene; V was cut back by 6 bases and J by 0 bases. The CDR3 consists of 13 residues. Germline CDR1 is SQVTM and CDR2 is ANQGSEA. The CDR3 coding sequence is TGCAGCGTAGGACAGGATAGCAATCAGCCCCAGCATTTT. It specifies CSVGQDSNQPQHF.

In its sample, this clone was seen a few times. The rearrangement joins TRBV5-5 to TRBJ1-2; 7 bases align to TRBD1. J was trimmed by 1 base and V by 0 bases; bases with no gene match: 9. Germline CDR1 SGHKS, CDR2 YYEKEE (reference sequence). CDR3 length equals 17 residues. This chain's CDR3 is CASSLAWDRDLNYGYTF. CDR3 nucleotides: TGTGCCAGCAGCTTGGCCTGGGACAGAGATCTTAACTATGGCTACACCTTC.

The V call is TRBV13, the J call TRBJ2-1; 7 positions match TRBD1. With 6 bases clipped from V and 0 bases from J, the junction kept 11 bases outside the gene matches. Germline CDR1 PRHDT, CDR2 FYEKMQ (reference sequence). The CDR3 contains 17 residues. As DNA, the CDR3 is TGTGCCAGCAGTTCATTCGACAGGGTCGGCTCCTACAATGAGCAGTTCTTC. This translates into CASSSFDRVGSYNEQFF.

The genes are TRBV19 and TRBJ2-1; D is ambiguous. Germline-derived CDR1 and CDR2 are LNHDA and SQIVND (reference sequence). Trimming took 1 base from V and 4 from J, leaving 11 bases between them. The CDR3 loop spans 15 amino acids. The DNA of the CDR3 is TGTGCCAGTAGTATAGGGGTGATGTGGTACAATGAGCAGTTCTTC. It translates to CASSIGVMWYNEQFF.